This T cell receptor beta chain was recovered during a study of T cell responses to AZD1222 COVID-19 vaccine. Study-wide findings and caveats: Reports indicate that nearly half of spike-specific TCRs are directed at unmutated variant regions. Most donors were white British and more were female, and clonal diversity was possibly underestimated.

Produced via immunoSEQ multiplex PCR; TCRdb's table is partial and in-frame only. The repertoire holds 150,000 to 200,000 clones, over 80% seen once, with less than 1.5% in the top ten. Details on this clone: Its antigen is currently unknown.

The CDR3 totals 15 residues. Germline assignment: CDR1 SGDLS and CDR2 YYNGEE. With 3 bases removed from V and 8 bases from J, the gap between germline ends came to 15 bases. The receptor was derived from an adult in good health. The V and J genes are TRBV9 and TRBJ1-6, with D maybe TRBD1 (5 bases). The source was peripheral blood, collected on day 0 of AZD1222 vaccination. CDR3 amino acids: CASSAQQGTDSPLHF. CDR3 sequence (DNA): TGTGCCAGCAGCGCACAGCAGGGAACTGATTCACCCCTCCACTTT.